The rows below give T cell receptor beta chains drawn from one sample of a study of CD8+CD57+ T cells in acquired aplastic anemia. TCRdb reprocessed the reads with MiXCR, giving one entry per CDR3 protein. This repertoire shows more than 250,000 distinct CDR3 sequences, roughly 82% found once; its top ten account for about two fifths. Sequences were obtained from sorted CD4+, CD8+, or CD8+CD57+ T cells (not recorded which) from PBMCs. These receptor sequences come from a human donor with aplastic anemia. The CDR3 runs from the conserved cysteine through the conserved F or W. The D gene is left open where the match is weak. The size of a clone is reported for some rows only, either as once, few or many, or as a class for expanded clones.

V gene: TRBV9
J gene: TRBJ1-6
D gene: .
clone size: .
CDR3 DNA: TGTGCCAGCAGCTTGGGGGAGGGCGCGTATAATTCAGCCCTCCGCTTT
CDR3 protein: CASSLGEGAYNSALRF

V gene: TRBV5-1
J gene: TRBJ1-6
D gene: .
clone size: .
CDR3 DNA: TGCGCCAGCAGCTTCTCGGAACCCAATTCACCCCTCCACTTT
CDR3 protein: CASSFSEPNSPLHF

V gene: TRBV2
J gene: TRBJ2-7
D gene: .
clone size: few
CDR3 DNA: TGTGCCAGCAGGAGAACAGGGTTCTACGAGCAGTACTTC
CDR3 protein: CASRRTGFYEQYF

V gene: TRBV7-9
J gene: TRBJ1-6
D gene: .
clone size: .
CDR3 DNA: TGTGCCAGCAGCTTGGGAAGAAGCGGGGGTAATTATGACCTCCACTTT
CDR3 protein: CASSLGRSGGNYDLHF

V gene: TRBV24-1
J gene: TRBJ2-3
D gene: TRBD2
clone size: .
CDR3 DNA: TGTGCCACCGGGACTAGGGGGGGTAGGGATGCGCAGTATTTT
CDR3 protein: CATGTRGGRDAQYF

V gene: TRBV2
J gene: TRBJ2-5
D gene: .
clone size: .
CDR3 DNA: TGTGCCAGTAGAAAAGACATAATGAACACGGAAGCGTACTTT
CDR3 protein: CASRKDIMNTEAYF

V gene: TRBV24-1
J gene: TRBJ2-3
D gene: .
clone size: .
CDR3 DNA: TGTGCCACTTGGTTCTCGCGAGGTCCAGATACGCAGTATTTT
CDR3 protein: CATWFSRGPDTQYF

V gene: TRBV15
J gene: TRBJ2-5
D gene: .
clone size: .
CDR3 DNA: TGTGCCACCAGCGGCCGGGGCATAGCCTACACGCAGTACTTC
CDR3 protein: CATSGRGIAYTQYF

V gene: TRBV15
J gene: TRBJ2-1
D gene: TRBD2
clone size: .
CDR3 DNA: TGTGCCACCAGCGGATGGAGGGATAGCGGGGGGACCTGGGGTGAGCAGTTCTTC
CDR3 protein: CATSGWRDSGGTWGEQFF

V gene: TRBV7-8
J gene: TRBJ2-3
D gene: .
clone size: .
CDR3 DNA: TGTGCCAGCGGGTTCGGGGGCACAGATACTACGTATTTT
CDR3 protein: CASGFGGTDTTYF

V gene: TRBV7-8
J gene: TRBJ1-2
D gene: .
clone size: few
CDR3 DNA: TGTGCCAGCAGCTTTAGCAGAGAAACGTACACCTTC
CDR3 protein: CASSFSRETYTF

V gene: TRBV7-6
J gene: TRBJ2-5
D gene: .
clone size: .
CDR3 DNA: TGTGCCAGCAGCTTGAGCTCCTATAATTCACCCCACCACTTC
CDR3 protein: CASSLSSYNSPHHF

V gene: TRBV2
J gene: TRBJ1-2
D gene: .
clone size: .
CDR3 DNA: TGTGCCAGCAGTGAACGAATGGCTGGCTACACCTTC
CDR3 protein: CASSERMAGYTF

V gene: TRBV5-4
J gene: TRBJ1-5
D gene: .
clone size: .
CDR3 DNA: TGTGCCAGCAGCTTTACTAGGACTCAGCCCCAGCATTTT
CDR3 protein: CASSFTRTQPQHF

V gene: TRBV7-9
J gene: TRBJ2-3
D gene: TRBD2
clone size: .
CDR3 DNA: TGTGCCAGCAGCTTAGCGGGAGGGGAGCTGACGTTTGGATTT
CDR3 protein: CASSLAGGELTFGF

V gene: TRBV7-8
J gene: TRBJ2-3
D gene: .
clone size: .
CDR3 DNA: TGTGCCAGCAGCTTAGCCCACGGGACAAAAACGACCCAGTTT
CDR3 protein: CASSLAHGTKTTQF

V gene: TRBV9
J gene: TRBJ2-3
D gene: TRBD2
clone size: .
CDR3 DNA: TGTGCCAGCAGCGTTTGCGGGGAGGGAGATACGCAGTATTTT
CDR3 protein: CASSVCGEGDTQYF

V gene: TRBV5-4
J gene: TRBJ1-6
D gene: .
clone size: .
CDR3 DNA: TGTGCCAGCAGATTTACTAGCGCGGAACATAATTCACCCCTCCACTTT
CDR3 protein: CASRFTSAEHNSPLHF

V gene: TRBV7-2
J gene: TRBJ2-1
D gene: TRBD2
clone size: .
CDR3 DNA: TGTGCCAGCAGCTTTCAAAGAAGCGGGGATAGGGATGAGCAGTTCTTC
CDR3 protein: CASSFQRSGDRDEQFF

V gene: TRBV7-3
J gene: TRBJ1-2
D gene: .
clone size: .
CDR3 DNA: TGTGCCAGCAGTTCTAGCGGGAGTTGGGGAGAGACCCAGACCTTC
CDR3 protein: CASSSSGSWGETQTF

V gene: TRBV4-3
J gene: TRBJ1-2
D gene: .
clone size: .
CDR3 DNA: TGCGCCAGCAGCCGATCTGGGGAGGATGGCTACACCTTC
CDR3 protein: CASSRSGEDGYTF

V gene: TRBV12-3/TRBV12-4
J gene: TRBJ2-3
D gene: .
clone size: few
CDR3 DNA: TGTGCCAGCAGGACCGGGGGCACAGATACGCAGTATTTT
CDR3 protein: CASRTGGTDTQYF

V gene: TRBV5-5
J gene: TRBJ2-7
D gene: TRBD1
clone size: .
CDR3 DNA: TGCGCCAGCAGCTTAGTAGGGAGGACAGGGATCTACGAGCAGTACTTC
CDR3 protein: CASSLVGRTGIYEQYF

V gene: TRBV11-3
J gene: TRBJ2-1
D gene: .
clone size: once
CDR3 DNA: TGTGCCAGCACAAGACAGGCCAACGCAAACAATGAGCAGTTCTTC
CDR3 protein: CASTRQANANNEQFF

V gene: TRBV20-1
J gene: TRBJ1-2
D gene: TRBD1
clone size: .
CDR3 DNA: TGCAGTGCTACCACCACCGGGACAGGGGGCAACTATGGCTACACCTTC
CDR3 protein: CSATTTGTGGNYGYTF

V gene: TRBV7-8
J gene: TRBJ2-1
D gene: .
clone size: .
CDR3 DNA: TGTGCCAGCAGCTTTCAAAGAGGTGCGGGGACGCAGGAGCAGTTCTTC
CDR3 protein: CASSFQRGAGTQEQFF

V gene: TRBV18
J gene: TRBJ2-5
D gene: .
clone size: many
CDR3 DNA: TGTGCCAGCTCACCAGACTACGGGGGTAACCAAGAGACCCAGTACTTC
CDR3 protein: CASSPDYGGNQETQYF

V gene: TRBV7-8
J gene: TRBJ2-1
D gene: .
clone size: .
CDR3 DNA: TGTGCCAGTAGTATAGCGAGCGGTCCCGATAAGGAGCATTTCTTC
CDR3 protein: CASSIASGPDKEHFF

V gene: TRBV11-3
J gene: TRBJ1-2
D gene: .
clone size: few
CDR3 DNA: TGTGCCAGCAGCTTGGAGCTAACAGGGGGCTACACCTTC
CDR3 protein: CASSLELTGGYTF

V gene: TRBV7-8
J gene: TRBJ2-5
D gene: .
clone size: .
CDR3 DNA: TGTGCCAGCAGCTTGCATCCAGACCAAGCAGCCCTTTACTTC
CDR3 protein: CASSLHPDQAALYF

V gene: TRBV4-1
J gene: TRBJ2-5
D gene: .
clone size: many
CDR3 DNA: TGCGCCAGCAGCCAAAGGCTACAAGAGACCCAGTACTTC
CDR3 protein: CASSQRLQETQYF

V gene: TRBV20-1
J gene: TRBJ2-7
D gene: TRBD2
clone size: .
CDR3 DNA: TGCAGTGCTAGCGGGGCGGGGGATCAGGTCGAGCAGTACTTC
CDR3 protein: CSASGAGDQVEQYF

V gene: TRBV7-3
J gene: TRBJ1-1
D gene: .
clone size: .
CDR3 DNA: TGTGCCAGCAGAATAGATCCCACAGGGAACAAACACTCTTTCTTT
CDR3 protein: CASRIDPTGNKHSFF

V gene: TRBV19
J gene: TRBJ2-2
D gene: .
clone size: .
CDR3 DNA: TGTGCCAGCAGTAAAGCAACGGGAGACACCGAGGAGCTGTTTTTT
CDR3 protein: CASSKATGDTEELFF

V gene: TRBV7-8
J gene: TRBJ2-5
D gene: .
clone size: .
CDR3 DNA: TGTGCCTACGAGTTAGCGGCGTGTCAAGAGACCCAGTACTTC
CDR3 protein: CAYELAACQETQYF

V gene: TRBV20-1
J gene: TRBJ2-7
D gene: TRBD2
clone size: .
CDR3 DNA: TGCAGTGCTAGAGCCGGGGGGGACTCCTACGAGCAGTACTTC
CDR3 protein: CSARAGGDSYEQYF

V gene: TRBV24-1
J gene: TRBJ1-2
D gene: .
clone size: .
CDR3 DNA: TGTGCCACCAGTGACCAACAGAGGGGCTACACCTTC
CDR3 protein: CATSDQQRGYTF

V gene: TRBV9
J gene: TRBJ2-7
D gene: TRBD2
clone size: .
CDR3 DNA: TGTGCCAGCAGCCTGCGGGAGGGCCCTTGGGAGCAGTACTTC
CDR3 protein: CASSLREGPWEQYF

V gene: TRBV7-3
J gene: TRBJ2-2
D gene: TRBD2
clone size: .
CDR3 DNA: TGTGCCAGCAGCTTAGTGGGGAGGGAGCTGGAGTTT
CDR3 protein: CASSLVGRELEF

V gene: TRBV7-6
J gene: TRBJ2-3
D gene: .
clone size: .
CDR3 DNA: TGTGCCAGCAGCCTAGCGAGGGGTCCCGCTACGGAGTATTTT
CDR3 protein: CASSLARGPATEYF

V gene: TRBV29-1
J gene: TRBJ2-7
D gene: TRBD1
clone size: .
CDR3 DNA: TGCAGCGTGACAAGGACAGGGTCCTACGAGCAGTACTTC
CDR3 protein: CSVTRTGSYEQYF

V gene: TRBV7-9
J gene: TRBJ1-1
D gene: .
clone size: once
CDR3 DNA: TGTGCCAGCAGCTTAGCTGTAAGGCTGGCTTTCTTT
CDR3 protein: CASSLAVRLAFF